Listed below are T cell receptor beta chains from one sample, sequenced in a study of blood T cell repertoires in COVID-19. Profiling relied on immunoSEQ multiplex PCR, and the TCRdb table lists in-frame clones only, not all of them. The table lists some 200,000 clones, around 85% of them singletons. The sequencing sample was made of peripheral blood. These receptors were taken from an older woman with acute or convalescent COVID-19. CDR3s include the opening cysteine and the closing phenylalanine or tryptophan. A D gene is named only where the DNA matches it firmly. Expanded clones get a size class; other rows say once, few or many, or leave the size out.

J gene | V gene | D gene | clone size | CDR3 DNA | CDR3 protein
TRBJ1-4 | TRBV12-5 | - | - | TGTGCTAGTGGGAGGACAACGGAAATGTTGGGTGAAAAACTGTTTTTT | CASGRTTEMLGEKLFF
TRBJ1-2 | TRBV18 | - | - | TGTGCCAGCTCACCTCCTGGGGGGAGAGGCTATGGCTACACCTTC | CASSPPGGRGYGYTF
TRBJ1-1 | TRBV13 | - | - | TGTGCCAGCAGCCCCGGACAATACAACACTGAAGCTTTCTTT | CASSPGQYNTEAFF
TRBJ2-7 | TRBV29-1 | TRBD2 | - | TGCAGCGTTTGGGGCCAGCGGGAGGGATACGAGCAGTACTTC | CSVWGQREGYEQYF
TRBJ1-4 | TRBV12-3/TRBV12-4 | - | - | TGTGCCAGCAGTTTAAACGGGGGAGAAAAACTGTTTTTT | CASSLNGGEKLFF
TRBJ1-4 | TRBV12-2 | - | once | TGTGCAAGTAAAGTGGTACAGGGCAATGAAAAACTGTTTTTT | CASKVVQGNEKLFF
TRBJ1-2 | TRBV12-5 | - | - | TGTGCTAGTGGTTTGGAAAGACAACAGGGAGCTCTCTATGGCTACACCTTC | CASGLERQQGALYGYTF
TRBJ1-1 | TRBV27 | - | - | TGTGCCAGCAGTTTTGGCATGGACACTGAAGCTTTCTTT | CASSFGMDTEAFF
TRBJ1-2 | TRBV5-6 | - | - | TGTGCCAGCAGCCCGGTAGGGCAGACTATTGGCTACACCTTC | CASSPVGQTIGYTF
TRBJ2-3 | TRBV2 | - | once | TGTGCCAGCAGGCCTGGGGGGGGGCGTAGCACAGATACGCAGTATTTT | CASRPGGGRSTDTQYF
TRBJ1-6 | TRBV10-2 | - | once | TGCGCCAGCAGTGAGCAAGCCCGTTCACCCCTCCACTTT | CASSEQARSPLHF
TRBJ2-5 | TRBV9 | TRBD2 | - | TGTGCCAGCAGCGTGATGGGGACGGGGGGAACCCAGTACTTC | CASSVMGTGGTQYF
TRBJ2-7 | TRBV4-1 | TRBD1 | - | TGCGCCAGCAGCACACCGGGACAGGGGGCTTACGAGCAGTACTTC | CASSTPGQGAYEQYF
TRBJ2-1 | TRBV5-1 | - | - | TGCGCCAGCAGCCCGGGACTCTTGCCGGCGAGCAATGAGCAGTTCTTC | CASSPGLLPASNEQFF
TRBJ1-2 | TRBV9 | TRBD1 | - | TGTGCCAGCAGCGCTTGGACAGGGGTTTCCTCTGGCTACACCTTC | CASSAWTGVSSGYTF
TRBJ1-1 | TRBV10-3 | TRBD1 | - | TGTGCCATCAGACAGGGGGCGGATCGCACTGAAGCTTTCTTT | CAIRQGADRTEAFF
TRBJ2-7 | TRBV28 | - | - | TGTGCCAGCAGTTTATCCTCCCGGTACGAGCAGTACTTC | CASSLSSRYEQYF
TRBJ1-5 | TRBV19 | TRBD1 | - | TGTGCCAGTAGCACACGACAGGGGGGCAATCAGCCCCAGCATTTT | CASSTRQGGNQPQHF
TRBJ1-2 | TRBV28 | - | few | TGTGCCAGCAGTTTAAAGGGGAACTATGGCTACACCTTC | CASSLKGNYGYTF
TRBJ1-4 | TRBV30 | - | - | TGTGCCTGGACCGCGGGGGGCGAAAAACTGTTTTTT | CAWTAGGEKLFF
TRBJ1-4 | TRBV4-2 | TRBD1 | - | TGTGCCAGCAGCCTAAACCGGGACAGGGAAAAACTGTTTTTT | CASSLNRDREKLFF
TRBJ1-1 | TRBV7-9 | - | once | TGTGCCAGCAGCTTAGTGGGCCGGGAGCGGGTTAACACTGAAGCTTTCTTT | CASSLVGRERVNTEAFF
TRBJ1-5 | TRBV15 | - | - | TGTGCCACCAGCAGGTATGGACAGATACTTACCAATCAGCCCCAGCATTTT | CATSRYGQILTNQPQHF
TRBJ2-3 | TRBV20-1 | TRBD2 | - | TGCAGTGCTAGTCCGCTGCTAGCGGGTAGCACAGATACGCAGTATTTT | CSASPLLAGSTDTQYF
TRBJ2-3 | TRBV6-1 | TRBD2 | - | TGTGCCAGCAGTGCAACTAGCGGGAGTATTACAGATACGCAGTATTTT | CASSATSGSITDTQYF
TRBJ2-7 | TRBV4-1 | TRBD2 | - | TGCGCCAGCAGCCCTCTCTCACTAGCGGGAGCTGACGAGCAGTACTTC | CASSPLSLAGADEQYF
TRBJ2-7 | TRBV11-3 | TRBD1 | - | TGTGCCAGCAGCCTTGGACAGGACTTGGCCTACGAGCAGTACTTC | CASSLGQDLAYEQYF
TRBJ2-5 | TRBV20-1 | - | - | TGCAGTGCGGCTAGCTTCGAGACCCAGTACTTC | CSAASFETQYF